These 23 T cell receptor beta chains originate from one sample sequenced in a study of cytomegalovirus exposure and HLA in healthy donors. Researchers ran the PCR with 60 Vbeta and 13 Jbeta primers. TCRdb's table, derived via immunoSEQ multiplex PCR, lists solely in-frame clones and lacks some. The repertoire has some 120,000 clones, around two thirds of them found once; the top ten carry 8% to 9.5%. The sequencing input was PBMCs. The receptors originated from a woman aged 40 to 49 in good health and CMV-seropositive.

In this sample, this clone turned up a few times. CDR3 DNA: TGTGCCAGCACCCCGACTAGCGGGAGTTTACAGTATTTT. Amino acid sequence: CASTPTSGSLQYF. The V gene is TRBV9, the J gene TRBJ2-3, with 12 bases identical to TRBD2. The V gene end was trimmed by 6 bases and the J gene end by 12 bases; junction bases not matched to a gene: 8. The CDR3 loop spans 13 amino acids. Germline V gene sequence: CDR1 SGDLS, CDR2 YYNGEE.

This clone was seen more than once but under ten times. This CDR3 reads CASSPTSGDQETQYF. CDR3 bases: TGCGCCAGCAGTCCTACTAGCGGAGATCAAGAGACCCAGTACTTC. V gene TRBV4-1 combines with J gene TRBJ2-5; 8 bases are shared with TRBD2. V gave up 6 bases and J gave up 2 bases; unmatched junction bases: 8. Germline V gene data show CDR1 as MGHRA and CDR2 as YSYEKL. This CDR3 is built from 15 residues.

V and J are TRBV5-1 and TRBJ2-1; the match to TRBD2 covers 9 bases. The length of the CDR3 is 19 residues. Trimming took 4 bases from V and 3 from J; bases not matched to a gene: 17. Germline CDR1 reads SGHRS; CDR2 reads YFSETQ. CDR3 residues: CASSLVPPLAGASYNEQFF. CDR3 coding DNA: TGCGCCAGCAGCCTGGTTCCCCCCTTAGCGGGAGCTAGCTACAATGAGCAGTTCTTC.

The chain couples TRBV11-1 to TRBJ2-3, with 8 bases aligning to TRBD2. The V and J ends lost 5 bases and 5 bases, in that order; junction bases with no gene match: 6. The germline V gene encodes CDR1 SGHAT and CDR2 FQDESV (reference sequence). This CDR3 has 14 amino acids. CDR3 in DNA: TGTGCCAGCAGCGCCGGGGGGGGGAAAGATACGCAGTATTTT. This gives the protein CASSAGGGKDTQYF.

This chain uses TRBV27 with TRBJ1-5, with 8 positions matching TRBD1. Germline loops: CDR1 MNHEY, CDR2 SMNVEV (reference sequence). The length of the CDR3 is 16 residues. V dropped 5 bases and J dropped 7; count of bases not matched to a gene: 13. The CDR3 coding sequence is TGTGCCAGCAGTCCTATCGGTCAGGGGGCCCGGCAGCCCCAGCATTTT. The encoded protein is CASSPIGQGARQPQHF.

The rearrangement links TRBV4-1 to TRBJ1-4; 9 positions agree with TRBD1. The germline V gene has CDR1 MGHRA and CDR2 YSYEKL. This CDR3 region has 16 residues. V gave up 2 bases and J gave up 7 bases; unmatched junction bases: 8. CDR3 amino acids: CASSQNSGTGFEKLFF. As DNA, the CDR3 is TGCGCCAGCAGCCAAAACTCCGGGACAGGGTTTGAAAAACTGTTTTTT.

This clone was recorded a few times. The gene calls are TRBV4-3 and TRBJ2-7; maybe TRBD2 (6 bases). In germline, CDR1 is LGHNA, CDR2 YSLEER. The CDR3 loop spans 16 amino acids. The V end lost 0 bases, the J end lost 5 bases, and 17 bases lay between the germline ends. CDR3 nucleotides: TGCGCCAGCAGCCAAGATCCGGGAGCGGTGATGGACGAGCAGTACTTC. It codes for CASSQDPGAVMDEQYF.

This sequence joins TRBV4-1 and TRBJ2-3; 12 positions match TRBD2. The junction had 7 bases not matched to a gene; V was cut back by 6 bases and J by 0 bases. Germline V gene sequence: CDR1 MGHRA, CDR2 YSYEKL. The CDR3 length is 17 residues. The CDR3 DNA is TGCGCCAGCAGGGAAGGAGGACTAGCGGGGAGCACAGATACGCAGTATTTT. Protein product: CASREGGLAGSTDTQYF.

This clone was recorded a few times. This chain connects TRBV30 to TRBJ2-1; possible D gene TRBD2, 6 bases. V was clipped by 2 bases and J by 3 bases, with 11 bases between them. From germline, CDR1 is GTSNPN and CDR2 SVGIG (reference sequence). The CDR3 length is 14 residues. CDR3 sequence: CAWSISGYYNEQFF. CDR3 nucleotides: TGTGCCTGGAGTATAAGCGGGTACTACAATGAGCAGTTCTTC.

This clone was detected a few times. The V gene is TRBV5-1, the J gene TRBJ1-1; weak D call: TRBD1 (6 bases). The germline V gene encodes CDR1 SGHRS and CDR2 YFSETQ. The CDR3 is 14 residues long. Trimming cost V 4 bases and J 4 bases, with 14 bases left between them. CDR3 residues: CASSPGTSSTEAFF. For the CDR3, the DNA is TGCGCCAGCAGCCCGGGGACAAGTAGCACTGAAGCTTTCTTT.

This chain uses TRBV27 with TRBJ2-5; 7 positions agree with TRBD2. With the DNA end fitting TRBJ2-7 better, the J assignment may be wrong. Germline V gives CDR1 MNHEY, CDR2 SMNVEV (reference sequence). This CDR3 contains 13 residues. For the CDR3, the DNA is TGTGCCAGCAGTTTAGGACTAGCCTACGAGCAGTACTTC. It yields the protein CASSLGLAYEQYF.

The J gene is TRBJ2-2, the V gene TRBV19; D call uncertain. The CDR3 is 16 amino acids. CDR1 is LNHDA and CDR2 is SQIVND in the germline V gene (reference sequence). The germline V and J ends were trimmed by 5 bases and 2 bases, with 15 bases remaining between them. The CDR3 is CASSSLYHLNTGELFF. As DNA, the CDR3 is TGTGCCAGTAGTTCCCTCTACCACTTAAACACCGGGGAGCTGTTTTTT.

The sample holds a few counts of this clone. The chain couples TRBV28 to TRBJ1-1, with a weak D call TRBD1 (6 bases). The ends were cut back, 6 bases at V and 0 bases at J, with 14 bases in the middle. This CDR3 has 15 residues. Germline CDR1 and CDR2: MDHEN and SYDVKM. The CDR3 spells CASSPGTLMNTEAFF. In DNA, the CDR3 is TGTGCCAGCAGCCCTGGGACATTAATGAACACTGAAGCTTTCTTT.

This clone has only a few counts. J is TRBJ1-2 and V is TRBV19; possibly TRBD1 for D (6 bases). The V end was cut by 1 base, the J end by 6 bases, with 12 bases between. The CDR3 runs 14 residues. CDR1 and CDR2 from the germline V gene are LNHDA and SQIVND (reference sequence). The CDR3 is CASSIGLYRDGYTF. CDR3 coding DNA: TGTGCCAGTAGTATAGGCCTCTACAGGGATGGCTACACCTTC. Based on the CDR3 plus reference TRBV19 and TRBJ1-2, the full variable domain is DGGITQSPKYLFRKEGQNVTLSCEQNLNHDAMYWYRQDPGQGLRLIYYSQIVNDFQKGDIAEGYSVSREKKESFPLTVTSAQKNPTAFYLCASSIGLYRDGYTFGSGTRLTVV.

The chain joins TRBV19 to TRBJ2-1; TRBD2 matches 7 bases. There are 13 residues in the CDR3. Germline V lookup: CDR1 LNHDA, CDR2 SQIVND (reference sequence). The V gene end was trimmed by 9 bases and the J gene end by 4 bases; junction bases not matched to a gene: 6. CDR3: CAREGRVYNEQFF. The DNA for the CDR3 is TGTGCCAGAGAGGGGAGGGTTTACAATGAGCAGTTCTTC.

The chain joins TRBV7-9 to TRBJ2-7; D perhaps matches TRBD1 (5 bases). Germline V gives CDR1 SEHNR, CDR2 FQNEAQ (reference sequence). Trimming removed 5 bases at V and 2 bases at J, with 13 bases between. There are 14 residues in the CDR3. CDR3 residues: CASSPPTAAYEQYF. CDR3 sequence (DNA): TGTGCCAGCAGCCCACCGACAGCAGCCTACGAGCAGTACTTC.

The chain employs TRBV29-1 and TRBJ2-5; 13 bases agree with TRBD2. The CDR3 runs 13 residues. V gave up 4 bases and J gave up 11 bases; unmatched junction bases: 7. CDR1 is SQVTM, CDR2 ANQGSEA, per germline. CDR3 sequence (DNA): TGCAGCGTTGGGACTAGCGGGAGTGGAGAGCAGTACTTC. Translating it yields CSVGTSGSGEQYF.

This clone was seen once. The rearrangement joins TRBV2 to TRBJ1-2; D call uncertain. The V end was cut by 4 bases, the J end by 4 bases, with 13 bases between. Germline values: CDR1 SNHLY, CDR2 FYNNEI. The CDR3 sequence is 14 residues long. CDR3 amino acids: CASSGLTPSYGYTF. The DNA for the CDR3 is TGTGCCAGCAGTGGCCTGACTCCCTCCTATGGCTACACCTTC.

This clone was seen only a few times. V and J are TRBV19 and TRBJ1-1; D is unclear. The V and J ends lost 6 bases and 4 bases respectively, with 3 bases between them. The CDR3 extends over 10 amino acids. From germline, CDR1 is LNHDA and CDR2 SQIVND (reference sequence). The DNA of the CDR3 is TGTGCCAGTAGGAGCACTGAAGCTTTCTTT. Protein: CASRSTEAFF.

This clone was detected only a few times. V gene TRBV28 combines with J gene TRBJ2-3, with TRBD2 matching over 15 bases. V was pared by 5 bases and J by 5 bases, with 8 bases of the junction left unmatched. The CDR3 has 17 residues. Germline loops: CDR1 MDHEN, CDR2 SYDVKM. CDR3 nucleotides: TGTGCCAGCAGTCTCGGACTAGCGGGAGGGCAGAGAGATACGCAGTATTTT. This gives the protein CASSLGLAGGQRDTQYF.

A word on this clone: One end of the junction does not line up with germline, which may come from a read error. The chain uses TRBV7-9 and TRBJ1-3; 11 bases are a match to TRBD1. The V gene's germline CDR1 is SEHNR and CDR2 FQNEAQ (reference sequence). CDR3 length equals 19 residues. CDR3 in DNA: TGTTCCAGCAGCTTATATCTGGACAGGGGGCCCCTCTCTGGAAACACCATATATTTT. Translation gives CSSSLYLDRGPLSGNTIYF.

This clone showed up just a few times. The CDR3 reads CASSFGTGDPPQHF. In DNA, the CDR3 is TGTGCCAGCAGCTTTGGGACAGGGGACCCCCCCCAGCATTTT. The J gene is TRBJ1-5, the V gene TRBV5-6; 10 positions agree with TRBD1. The CDR3 is 14 amino acids. The germline gives CDR1 SGHDT, CDR2 YYEEEE. The V segment lost 2 bases and the J segment 10 bases; nucleotides outside the gene matches: 6.

The CDR3 nucleotides are TGTGCCAGCAGCCAAGGTGGGACAGGTTCTAACTATGGCTACACCTTC. Protein: CASSQGGTGSNYGYTF. The chain recombines TRBV4-2 with TRBJ1-2, with 8 positions matching TRBD1. Germline CDR1 LGHNA, CDR2 YNFKEQ. V was pared by 1 base and J by 0 bases, with 4 bases of the junction left unmatched. CDR3 length: 16 residues.